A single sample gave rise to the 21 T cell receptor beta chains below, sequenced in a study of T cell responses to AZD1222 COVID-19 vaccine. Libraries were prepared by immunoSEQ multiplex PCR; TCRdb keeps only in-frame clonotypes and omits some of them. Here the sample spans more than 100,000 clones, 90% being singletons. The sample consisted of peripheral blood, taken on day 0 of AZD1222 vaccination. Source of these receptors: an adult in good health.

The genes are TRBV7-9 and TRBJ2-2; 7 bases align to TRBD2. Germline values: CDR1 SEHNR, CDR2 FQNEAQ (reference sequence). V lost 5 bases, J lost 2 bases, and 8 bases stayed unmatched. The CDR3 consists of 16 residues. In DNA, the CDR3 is TGTGCCAGCAGCCCCCGGCAGGGACTAAACACCGGGGAGCTGTTTTTT. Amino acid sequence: CASSPRQGLNTGELFF. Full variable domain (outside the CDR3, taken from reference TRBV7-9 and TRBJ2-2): DTGVSQNPRHKITKRGQNVTFRCDPISEHNRLYWYRQTLGQGPEFLTYFQNEAQLEKSRLLSDRFSAERPKGSFSTLEIQRTEQGDSAMYLCASSPRQGLNTGELFFGEGSRLTVL.

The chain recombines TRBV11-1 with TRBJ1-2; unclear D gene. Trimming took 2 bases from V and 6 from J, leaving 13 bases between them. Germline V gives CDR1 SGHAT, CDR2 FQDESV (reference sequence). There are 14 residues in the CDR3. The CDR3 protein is CASSLSDVGNGYTF. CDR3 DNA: TGTGCCAGCAGCTTAAGCGACGTGGGTAATGGCTACACCTTC.

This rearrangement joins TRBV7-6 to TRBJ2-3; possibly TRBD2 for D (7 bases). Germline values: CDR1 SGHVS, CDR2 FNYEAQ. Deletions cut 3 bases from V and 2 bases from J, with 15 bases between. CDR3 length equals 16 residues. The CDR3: CASSFTGGRITDTQYF. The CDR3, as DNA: TGTGCCAGCAGCTTCACGGGGGGCAGAATCACAGATACGCAGTATTTT. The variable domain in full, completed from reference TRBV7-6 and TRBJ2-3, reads GAGVSQSPRYKVTKRGQDVALRCDPISGHVSLYWYRQALGQGPEFLTYFNYEAQQDKSGLPNDRFSAERPEGSISTLTIQRTEQRDSAMYRCASSFTGGRITDTQYFGPGTRLTVL.

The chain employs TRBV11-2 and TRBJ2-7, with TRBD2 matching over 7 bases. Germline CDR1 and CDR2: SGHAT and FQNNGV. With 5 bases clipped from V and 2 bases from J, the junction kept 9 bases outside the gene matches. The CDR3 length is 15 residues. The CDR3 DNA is TGTGCCAGCAGCCCTAGTGGGGGGGTCACCTACGAGCAGTACTTC. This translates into CASSPSGGVTYEQYF.

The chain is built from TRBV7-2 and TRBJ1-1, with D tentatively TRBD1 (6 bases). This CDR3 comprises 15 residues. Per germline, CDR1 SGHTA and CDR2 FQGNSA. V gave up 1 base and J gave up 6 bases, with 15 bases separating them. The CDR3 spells CASSLVQGQGPEAFF. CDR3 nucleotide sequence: TGTGCCAGCAGCTTAGTCCAGGGGCAAGGCCCTGAAGCTTTCTTT.

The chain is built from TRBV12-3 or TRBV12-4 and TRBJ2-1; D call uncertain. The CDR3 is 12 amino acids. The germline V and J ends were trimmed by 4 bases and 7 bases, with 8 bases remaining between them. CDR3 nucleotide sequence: TGTGCCAGCAGTTCTGACGGAAATGAGCAGTTCTTC. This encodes CASSSDGNEQFF.

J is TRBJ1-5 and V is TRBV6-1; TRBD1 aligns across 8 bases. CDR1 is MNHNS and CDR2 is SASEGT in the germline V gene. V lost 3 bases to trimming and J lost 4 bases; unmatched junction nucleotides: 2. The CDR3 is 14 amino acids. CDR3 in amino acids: CASSEGQENQPQHF. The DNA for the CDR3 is TGTGCCAGCAGTGAGGGACAGGAAAATCAGCCCCAGCATTTT.

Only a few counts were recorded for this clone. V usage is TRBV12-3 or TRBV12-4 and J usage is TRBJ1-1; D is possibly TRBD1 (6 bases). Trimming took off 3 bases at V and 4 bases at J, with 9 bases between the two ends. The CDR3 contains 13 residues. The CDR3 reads CASSLMGATEAFF. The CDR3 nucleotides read TGTGCCAGCAGTTTGATGGGGGCCACTGAAGCTTTCTTT.

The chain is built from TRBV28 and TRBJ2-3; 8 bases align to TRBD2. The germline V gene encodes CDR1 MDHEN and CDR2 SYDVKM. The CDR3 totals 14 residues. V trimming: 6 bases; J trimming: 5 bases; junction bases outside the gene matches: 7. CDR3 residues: CASSPGGGRDTQYF. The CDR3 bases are TGTGCCAGCAGCCCGGGCGGGGGGCGAGATACGCAGTATTTT.

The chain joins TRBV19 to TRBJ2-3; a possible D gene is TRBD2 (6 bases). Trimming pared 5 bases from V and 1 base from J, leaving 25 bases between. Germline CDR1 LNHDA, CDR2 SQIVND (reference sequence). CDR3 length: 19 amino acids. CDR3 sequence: CASSPPGWEALLGTDTQYF. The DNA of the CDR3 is TGTGCCAGTAGTCCGCCAGGTTGGGAGGCACTTCTTGGCACAGATACGCAGTATTTT. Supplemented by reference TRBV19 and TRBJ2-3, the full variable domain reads DGGITQSPKYLFRKEGQNVTLSCEQNLNHDAMYWYRQDPGQGLRLIYYSQIVNDFQKGDIAEGYSVSREKKESFPLTVTSAQKNPTAFYLCASSPPGWEALLGTDTQYFGPGTRLTVL.

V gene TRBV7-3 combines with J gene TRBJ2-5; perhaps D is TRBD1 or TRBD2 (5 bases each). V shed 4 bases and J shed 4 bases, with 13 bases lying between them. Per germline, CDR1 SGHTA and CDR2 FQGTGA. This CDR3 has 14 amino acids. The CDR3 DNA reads TGTGCCAGCAGCTCGGGTTCAGGGAGAGAGACCCAGTACTTC. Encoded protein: CASSSGSGRETQYF.

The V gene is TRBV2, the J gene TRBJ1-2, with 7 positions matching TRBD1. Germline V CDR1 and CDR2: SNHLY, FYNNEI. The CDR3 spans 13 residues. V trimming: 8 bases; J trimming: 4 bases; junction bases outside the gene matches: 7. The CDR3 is CASGGQSTYGYTF. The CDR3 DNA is TGTGCCAGCGGGGGACAGTCCACCTATGGCTACACCTTC.

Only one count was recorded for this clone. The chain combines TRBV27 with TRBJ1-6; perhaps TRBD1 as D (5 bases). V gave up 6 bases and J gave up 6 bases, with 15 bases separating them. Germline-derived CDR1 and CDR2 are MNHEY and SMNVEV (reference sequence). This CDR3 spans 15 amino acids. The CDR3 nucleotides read TGTGCCAGCAGCCGGAAAACAGGCCCTAATTCACCCCTCCACTTT. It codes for CASSRKTGPNSPLHF.

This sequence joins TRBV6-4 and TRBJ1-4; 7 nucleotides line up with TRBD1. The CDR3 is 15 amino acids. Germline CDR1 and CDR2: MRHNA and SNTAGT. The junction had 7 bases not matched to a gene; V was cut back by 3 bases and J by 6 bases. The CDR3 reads CASSESGQGDEKLFF. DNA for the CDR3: TGTGCCAGCAGTGAATCGGGCCAGGGGGATGAAAAACTGTTTTTT.

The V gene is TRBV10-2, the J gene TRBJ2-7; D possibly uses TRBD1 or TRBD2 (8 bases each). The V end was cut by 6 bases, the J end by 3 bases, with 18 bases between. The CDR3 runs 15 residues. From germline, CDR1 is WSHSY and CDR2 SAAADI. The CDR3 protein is CASRPGQGLDYEQYF. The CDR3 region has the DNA TGCGCCAGCAGACCCGGACAGGGACTAGACTACGAGCAGTACTTC.

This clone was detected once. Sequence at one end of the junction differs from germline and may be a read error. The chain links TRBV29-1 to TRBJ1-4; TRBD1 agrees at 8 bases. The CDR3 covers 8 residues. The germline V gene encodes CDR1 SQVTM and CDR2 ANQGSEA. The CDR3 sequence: CSVEDRVF. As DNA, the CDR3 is TGCAGCGTTGAGGACAGGGTTTTT.

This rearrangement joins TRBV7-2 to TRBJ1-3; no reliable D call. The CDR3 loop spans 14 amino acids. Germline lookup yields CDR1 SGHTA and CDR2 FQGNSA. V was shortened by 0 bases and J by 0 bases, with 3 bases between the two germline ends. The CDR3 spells CASSLALSGNTIYF. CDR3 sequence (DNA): TGTGCCAGCAGCTTAGCACTCTCTGGAAACACCATATATTTT.

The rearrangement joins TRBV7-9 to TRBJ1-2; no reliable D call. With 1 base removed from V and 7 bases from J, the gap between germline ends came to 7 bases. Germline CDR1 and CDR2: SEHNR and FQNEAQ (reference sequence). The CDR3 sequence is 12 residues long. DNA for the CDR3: TGTGCCAGCAGCTTAGGGGTCCTTGGCTACACCTTC. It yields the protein CASSLGVLGYTF.

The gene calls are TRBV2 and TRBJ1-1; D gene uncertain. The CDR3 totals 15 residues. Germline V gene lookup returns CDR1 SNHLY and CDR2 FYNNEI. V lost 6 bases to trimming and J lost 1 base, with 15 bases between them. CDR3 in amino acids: CASRGTLTTNTEAFF. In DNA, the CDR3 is TGTGCCAGCAGGGGTACTCTAACTACGAACACTGAAGCTTTCTTT. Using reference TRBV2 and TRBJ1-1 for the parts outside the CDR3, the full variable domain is EPEVTQTPSHQVTQMGQEVILRCVPISNHLYFYWYRQILGQKVEFLVSFYNNEISEKSEIFDDQFSVERPDGSNFTLKIRSTKLEDSAMYFCASRGTLTTNTEAFFGQGTRLTVV.

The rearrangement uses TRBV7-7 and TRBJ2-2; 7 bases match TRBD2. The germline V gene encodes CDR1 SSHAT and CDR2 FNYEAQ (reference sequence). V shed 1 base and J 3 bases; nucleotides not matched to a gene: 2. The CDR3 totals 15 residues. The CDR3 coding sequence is TGTGCCAGCAGCTTAGGTCGGGGGGACACCGGGGAGCTGTTTTTT. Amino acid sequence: CASSLGRGDTGELFF. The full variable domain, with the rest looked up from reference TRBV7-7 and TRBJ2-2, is GAGVSQSPRYKVTKRGQDVTLRCDPISSHATLYWYQQALGQGPEFLTYFNYEAQPDKSGLPSDRFSAERPEGSISTLTIQRTEQRDSAMYRCASSLGRGDTGELFFGEGSRLTVL.

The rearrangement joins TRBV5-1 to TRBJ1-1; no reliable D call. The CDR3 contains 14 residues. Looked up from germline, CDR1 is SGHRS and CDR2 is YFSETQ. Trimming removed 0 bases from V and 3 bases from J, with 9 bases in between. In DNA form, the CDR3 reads TGCGCCAGCAGCTTGGGGGCAGATTACACTGAAGCTTTCTTT. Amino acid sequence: CASSLGADYTEAFF.